This passage covers 13 T cell receptor beta chains from one sample sequenced in a study of CD4 and CD8 cells across lung adenocarcinoma regions. From the PCR reads, TCRdb called clonotypes with MiXCR, one entry per CDR3 protein. The sample includes 13,000 to 15,000 distinct CDR3 sequences, 35% to 55% of them seen just once. Material for sequencing was CD4+ T cells from the center of a lung tumor. These receptors were obtained from a male donor with lung adenocarcinoma. The CD4 and CD8 labels of this study may be unreliable.

On this clonotype itself: The junction departs from the called germline gene at one end, perhaps through a read error. The rearrangement links TRBV27 to TRBJ2-6; TRBD1 is a possible D gene (5 bases). In germline, CDR1 is MNHEY, CDR2 SMNVEV (reference sequence). The CDR3 totals 15 residues. CDR3 loop: CASSFGHSGANDLTF. CDR3 coding DNA: TGTGCCAGCAGTTTCGGACACTCTGGGGCCAACGACCTGACCTTC.

The chain has TRBV7-8 and TRBJ1-1, with 11 bases lining up with TRBD1. Germline loops: CDR1 SGHVS, CDR2 FQNEAQ. The V gene end was trimmed by 5 bases and the J gene end by 1 base; junction bases not matched to a gene: 6. The CDR3 is 16 residues long. CDR3 nucleotides: TGTGCCAGCAGCCTAAGGGACAGGGGGTCGAACACTGAAGCTTTCTTT. Protein sequence: CASSLRDRGSNTEAFF.

This clonotype rates as medium-sized. This chain uses TRBV6-5 with TRBJ2-4; 9 nucleotides align to TRBD2. V gave up 7 bases and J gave up 14 bases; unmatched junction bases: 21. Germline V gene sequence: CDR1 MNHEY, CDR2 SVGAGI. This CDR3 comprises 16 residues. CDR3 sequence (DNA): TGTGCCAGCAAAAAACAGGGGTCGGCTAGCGGGAATAGAAAGTACTTC. Encoded protein: CASKKQGSASGNRKYF.

The rearrangement joins TRBV6-1 to TRBJ2-3, with 9 bases aligning to TRBD2. This CDR3 spans 15 amino acids. Germline CDR1 MNHNS, CDR2 SASEGT. With 2 bases clipped from V and 2 bases from J, the junction kept 2 bases outside the gene matches. In DNA, the CDR3 is TGTGCCAGCAGTGAACAGCGGGAGGTCACAGATACGCAGTATTTT. It codes for CASSEQREVTDTQYF.

The rearrangement joins TRBV25-1 to TRBJ2-1, with TRBD1 matching 8 bases. Germline V gene data show CDR1 as MGHDK and CDR2 as SYGVNS. V gave up 6 bases and J gave up 10 bases; unmatched junction bases: 8. This CDR3 contains 13 residues. CDR3: CASSIQGVKEQFF. The DNA of the CDR3 is TGTGCCAGCAGCATACAGGGGGTAAAAGAGCAGTTCTTC.

The sample holds a few counts of this clonotype. The gene calls are TRBV20-1 and TRBJ2-3; TRBD2 matches 7 bases. Trimming removed 6 bases from V and 3 bases from J; junction bases left unmatched: 12. The germline V gene encodes CDR1 DFQATT and CDR2 SNEGSKA (reference sequence). The CDR3 spans 15 residues. The DNA for the CDR3 is TGCAGTGCACGTGGCGGGAGAAGAGGTACAGATACGCAGTATTTT. Translated: CSARGGRRGTDTQYF.

This clonotype was seen repeatedly, ten times or more. The chain couples TRBV6-1 to TRBJ1-4, with 7 bases that match TRBD1. With 7 bases clipped from V and 7 bases from J, the junction kept 12 bases outside the gene matches. The CDR3 sequence is 15 residues long. Germline V gene data show CDR1 as MNHNS and CDR2 as SASEGT. Written as DNA, the CDR3 is TGTGCCAGCACCCAGGGGGGGGACTGGGGTGAAAAACTGTTTTTT. Translated: CASTQGGDWGEKLFF.

The rearrangement uses TRBV27 and TRBJ2-1; D might be TRBD1 (5 bases). CDR3 length: 15 amino acids. Trimming removed 3 bases at V and 2 bases at J, with 11 bases between. The V gene's germline CDR1 is MNHEY and CDR2 SMNVEV (reference sequence). The CDR3: CASSLEGAPYNEQFF. CDR3 sequence (DNA): TGTGCCAGCAGTTTGGAAGGGGCGCCCTACAATGAGCAGTTCTTC.

This clonotype was observed a handful of times. J is TRBJ2-7 and V is TRBV7-2, with D maybe TRBD1 (5 bases). V dropped 4 bases and J dropped 6 bases, with 16 bases sitting between them. The germline V gene encodes CDR1 SGHTA and CDR2 FQGNSA. This CDR3 has 14 amino acids. The CDR3 spells CASSSTAFGAEQYF. CDR3 DNA sequence: TGTGCCAGCAGCTCGACAGCCTTTGGGGCCGAGCAGTACTTC.

This CDR3 is CASSSPLDRGLVTQYF. DNA of the CDR3: TGTGCCAGCAGTTCACCTCTGGACAGGGGGCTTGTGACCCAGTACTTC. J is TRBJ2-5 and V is TRBV28, with 11 bases aligning to TRBD1. The CDR3 length is 16 residues. Germline trimming cut 4 bases from V and 7 bases from J; bases unmatched to any gene: 11. Germline values: CDR1 MDHEN, CDR2 SYDVKM.

This chain links TRBV3-1 with TRBJ2-5; 12 nucleotides line up with TRBD2. This CDR3 is built from 15 residues. Germline trimming cut 4 bases from V and 5 bases from J; bases unmatched to any gene: 5. Germline V gene sequence: CDR1 LGHDT, CDR2 YNNKEL (reference sequence). The CDR3: CASSPTSGRRETQYF. The CDR3 nucleotides read TGTGCCAGCAGCCCGACTAGCGGGAGACGGGAGACCCAGTACTTC.

Ten or more counts support this clonotype. The rearrangement joins TRBV10-1 to TRBJ2-5; 10 nucleotides line up with TRBD1. The end of the DNA fits TRBJ2-7 better, so the J call may be wrong. The CDR3 has 12 residues. The germline V gene has CDR1 WNHNN and CDR2 SYGVQD (reference sequence). CDR3 bases: TGCGCCAGCAGGGGGACAGGGGACGAGCAGTACTTC. Protein sequence: CASRGTGDEQYF.

This clonotype appeared once. Because it lacks the conserved phenylalanine or tryptophan at the end, this CDR3 is likely a read error. Because the CDR3's place on the DNA is in doubt, the DNA is left out and the CDR3 is given as listed by TCRdb. The V call is TRBV5-1, the J call TRBJ2-3; TRBD1 is taken as the D call from the table, unchecked against the DNA. Germline V gene lookup returns CDR1 SGHRS and CDR2 YFSETQ. The CDR3 is 14 residues long, ends included. The CDR3 reads CASSAKTGTMSSSS.